The rows below give T cell receptor beta chains drawn from one sample of a study of metastatic and nonmetastatic thyroid tumors. Using MiXCR, TCRdb re-called clones from the PCR reads. The sample has about 25,000 clones; 20% to 25% are singletons. The specimen sequenced was blood. The source is a male donor with papillary thyroid cancer or a benign thyroid nodule (not recorded which). Some clones in this sample may be carry-over from other donors' samples. The CDR3 runs from the conserved cysteine through the conserved F or W. The D gene is left open where the match is weak. For some rows the clone size is stated as once, few or many, or as a class when expanded; others skip it.

TRBV19	15	-	TRBJ1-5	TRBD1	TGTGCCAGCAGTCCATATACAGGGGTGGCTCCGCCCCAGCATTTT	CASSPYTGVAPPQHF
TRBV15	13	few	TRBJ1-1	-	TGTGCCATCCAACGCCGGGACAACACTGAAGCTTTCTTT	CAIQRRDNTEAFF
TRBV7-3	14	many	TRBJ2-5	TRBD2	TGTGCCAGCAGCATGGGACTAGCGGGAGAGACCCAGTACTTC	CASSMGLAGETQYF
TRBV30	16	many	TRBJ2-2	TRBD1	TGTGCCTGGAGTGCCAAAGGACAGGGGGGCACCGGGGAGCTGTTTTTT	CAWSAKGQGGTGELFF
TRBV6-2/TRBV6-3	13	-	TRBJ1-1	-	TGTGCCAGCGGCGGGGGGGTAGCGCCTGAAGCTTTCTTT	CASGGGVAPEAFF
TRBV5-1	14	medium-sized	TRBJ1-2	TRBD1	TGCGCCAGCAGCTTGGGGGGGACAGTTACTGGCTACACCTTC	CASSLGGTVTGYTF
TRBV6-1	16	many	TRBJ2-5	TRBD1	TGTGCCAGCAGCCACGACCCGGGACAGGGGGCGGAGACCCAGTACTTC	CASSHDPGQGAETQYF
TRBV4-1	14	medium-sized	TRBJ2-2	-	TGCGCCAGCAGCCAAGATTGGGAGGGGGCGTATCTGTTTTTT	CASSQDWEGAYLFF
TRBV28	17	-	TRBJ2-1	-	TGTGCCAGCAGTTCCGTGTTACTACCCAATGCCTACAATGAGCAGTTCTTC	CASSSVLLPNAYNEQFF
TRBV27	13	many	TRBJ1-3	-	TGTGCCATTAACAAGAGGGAAGGAAACACCATATATTTT	CAINKREGNTIYF